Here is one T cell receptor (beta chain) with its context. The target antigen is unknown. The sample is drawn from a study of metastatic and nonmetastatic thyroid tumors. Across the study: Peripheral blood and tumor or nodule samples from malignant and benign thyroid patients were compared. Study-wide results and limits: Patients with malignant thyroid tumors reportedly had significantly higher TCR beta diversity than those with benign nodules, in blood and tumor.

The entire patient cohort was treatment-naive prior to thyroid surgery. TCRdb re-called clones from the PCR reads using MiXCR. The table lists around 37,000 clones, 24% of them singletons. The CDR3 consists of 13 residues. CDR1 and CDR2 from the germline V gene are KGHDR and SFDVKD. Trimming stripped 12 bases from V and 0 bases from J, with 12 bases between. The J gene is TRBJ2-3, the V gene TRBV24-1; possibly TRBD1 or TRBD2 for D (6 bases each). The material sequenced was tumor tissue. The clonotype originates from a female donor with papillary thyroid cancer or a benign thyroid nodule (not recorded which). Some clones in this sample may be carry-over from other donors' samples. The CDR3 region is CASVGGSTDTQYF. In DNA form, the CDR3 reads TGTGCCTCCGTGGGGGGCAGCACAGATACGCAGTATTTT.